These T cell receptor beta chains were read from a single sample in a study of T cells in Graves' hyperthyroidism and ophthalmopathy. TCRdb re-called the multiplex PCR reads through MiXCR, storing one row per CDR3 protein. The sample contains 130,000 or so distinct CDR3 sequences, around 20% of which appear only once. Sequenced sample: blood. These receptors were obtained from a woman aged 50 to 60 with Graves' hyperthyroidism that later progressed to Graves' ophthalmopathy. CDR3s include the opening cysteine and the closing phenylalanine or tryptophan. D genes are given only for firm matches. The size entry is marked missing in some rows and otherwise reads once, few, many or a size class.

TRBV7-2,TRBD2,TRBJ2-3,few,CASSLGPGTSGGYTDTQYF,TGTGCCAGCAGCTTAGGCCCCGGGACTAGCGGAGGATACACAGATACGCAGTATTTT
TRBV19,.,TRBJ2-7,.,CASSIKRSGYYEQYF,TGTGCCAGTAGTATTAAGCGGAGCGGCTACTACGAGCAGTACTTC
TRBV20-1,TRBD1,TRBJ1-4,many,CSALRDRVSTNEKLFF,TGCAGTGCCCTACGGGACAGGGTTTCGACTAATGAAAAACTGTTTTTT
TRBV11-2,.,TRBJ2-7,many,CASSLGATVTYEQYF,TGTGCCAGCAGCTTAGGAGCCACGGTTACCTACGAGCAGTACTTC
TRBV6-1,.,TRBJ1-6,many,CASSDEGFGNSPLHF,TGTGCCAGCAGTGACGAGGGCTTTGGGAATTCACCCCTCCACTTT
TRBV20-1,.,TRBJ2-3,.,CSAQGTITDTQYF,TGCAGTGCGCAAGGGACAATTACAGATACGCAGTATTTT
TRBV2,TRBD2,TRBJ2-2,many,CASRREGIGTGELFF,TGTGCCAGCAGGCGGGAGGGTATTGGCACCGGGGAGCTGTTTTTT
TRBV28,TRBD2,TRBJ2-1,.,CASTQPSGSNEQFF,TGTGCCAGCACGCAGCCTAGCGGGAGTAATGAGCAGTTCTTC
TRBV20-1,TRBD1,TRBJ1-1,.,CSAKDRVGTEAFF,TGCAGTGCTAAGGACAGGGTAGGGACTGAAGCTTTCTTT
TRBV2,.,TRBJ2-7,many,CASMGSSYEQYF,TGTGCCAGCATGGGGAGCTCCTACGAGCAGTACTTC
TRBV28,.,TRBJ2-5,many,CASSFSNRQETQYF,TGTGCCAGCAGTTTCTCGAACAGGCAAGAGACCCAGTACTTC
TRBV28,.,TRBJ1-1,many,CASSPWAPNTEAFF,TGTGCCAGCAGTCCGTGGGCACCGAACACTGAAGCTTTCTTT
TRBV5-8,.,TRBJ2-1,many,CASSSSGTSYNEQFF,TGTGCCAGCAGCTCATCAGGGACGTCCTACAATGAGCAGTTCTTC
TRBV10-3,.,TRBJ2-4,.,CAISESAGRHIQYF,TGTGCCATCAGTGAGTCGGCGGGCCGGCACATTCAGTACTTC
TRBV27,TRBD2,TRBJ2-2,few,CASGPLAGTGELFF,TGTGCCAGTGGGCCACTAGCGGGCACCGGGGAGCTGTTTTTT
TRBV6-2/TRBV6-3,TRBD2,TRBJ2-4,.,CASSYSSGRKNIQYF,TGTGCCAGCAGTTACTCTAGCGGGAGAAAAAACATTCAGTACTTC
TRBV7-9,TRBD2,TRBJ2-3,many,CASSLGLAGGATDTQYF,TGTGCCAGCAGCTTAGGGCTAGCGGGAGGAGCCACAGATACGCAGTATTTT
TRBV11-2,.,TRBJ2-7,.,CASSPNKRVGEYEQYF,TGTGCCAGCAGCCCGAATAAAAGGGTCGGGGAGTACGAGCAGTACTTC
TRBV6-1,TRBD1,TRBJ1-6,many,CASRIGQGFRSPLHF,TGTGCCAGCAGGATAGGACAGGGGTTTCGTTCACCCCTCCACTTT
TRBV11-2,TRBD2,TRBJ2-7,many,CASSLGTSGSYEQYF,TGTGCCAGCAGCCTCGGGACTAGCGGGAGCTACGAGCAGTACTTC
TRBV11-2,.,TRBJ2-7,.,CASGQGRAAYEQYF,TGTGCCAGCGGTCAGGGGAGGGCAGCGTACGAGCAGTACTTC
TRBV9,.,TRBJ2-1,few,CASSVGGAMYNEQFF,TGTGCCAGCAGCGTAGGCGGGGCTATGTACAATGAGCAGTTCTTC
TRBV4-1,.,TRBJ2-7,many,CASSQGQLSYEQYF,TGCGCCAGCAGCCAAGGCCAGCTCTCCTACGAGCAGTACTTC
TRBV18,.,TRBJ2-3,many,CASSQQGFSTDTQYF,TGTGCCAGCTCACAACAGGGATTTAGCACAGATACGCAGTATTTT
TRBV3-1,.,TRBJ2-3,few,CASSQVEGAFTDTQYF,TGTGCCAGCAGCCAAGTGGAGGGGGCCTTCACAGATACGCAGTATTTT
TRBV5-1,.,TRBJ2-5,many,CASRSGQETQYF,TGCGCCAGCAGATCGGGCCAAGAGACCCAGTACTTC
TRBV11-2,.,TRBJ1-3,many,CASSLGTAGNTIYF,TGTGCCAGCAGCTTAGGGACGGCTGGAAACACCATATATTTT
TRBV30,.,TRBJ1-4,many,CAWRAGTSREKLFF,TGTGCCTGGAGGGCTGGAACCTCGAGGGAAAAACTGTTTTTT
TRBV12-3/TRBV12-4,.,TRBJ1-1,many,CASSLGLQASEAFF,TGTGCCAGCAGTTTAGGGTTACAGGCTAGTGAAGCTTTCTTT
TRBV7-3,.,TRBJ1-1,.,CASSKLPGTEAFF,TGTGCCAGCAGCAAGCTACCGGGGACTGAAGCTTTCTTT
TRBV2,.,TRBJ2-3,many,CASSDLGRGDREGQYF,TGTGCCAGCAGTGATCTTGGCAGGGGGGATCGGGAAGGGCAGTATTTT
TRBV6-5,TRBD1,TRBJ1-1,many,CASSYPGQLLTEAFF,TGTGCCAGCAGTTACCCGGGACAGCTTCTCACTGAAGCTTTCTTT
TRBV11-2,TRBD1,TRBJ1-6,.,CASSLGTGGLGALHF,TGTGCCAGCAGCTTAGGGACAGGGGGCCTGGGGGCCCTCCACTTT
TRBV20-1,TRBD1,TRBJ2-7,many,CSAPKTGTGGREQYF,TGCAGTGCACCAAAGACCGGGACAGGGGGCCGCGAGCAGTACTTC
TRBV5-1,.,TRBJ2-6,.,CASSLGGGANVLTF,TGCGCCAGCAGCTTGGGAGGAGGGGCCAACGTCCTGACTTTC